This TCR beta chain was profiled in a study of T cell responses to AZD1222 COVID-19 vaccine. Points from the study as a whole: Targets within unmutated variant regions were reportedly found for nearly half of spike-specific TCRs. Increases in Spike-specific TCR breadth and depth were seen after two AZD1222 doses.

On this clone itself: Its antigen is unidentified.

V shed 5 bases and J shed 0 bases, with 10 bases lying between them. There are 14 residues in the CDR3. Looked up from germline, CDR1 is MNHEY and CDR2 is SVGAGI. The protocol was immunoSEQ multiplex PCR, while the TCRdb copy is restricted to in-frame clones and leaves out a portion. Here the sample spans fewer than 120,000 clones, just under 95% being singletons. This chain uses TRBV6-5 with TRBJ1-2; D gene ambiguous. Sequenced here: peripheral blood, sampled on day 0 of AZD1222 vaccination. This clonotype was obtained from an adult in good health. Here the CDR3 DNA reads TGTGCCAGCAGTCCCCCGGGGTCTAACTATGGCTACACCTTC. Translated: CASSPPGSNYGYTF.